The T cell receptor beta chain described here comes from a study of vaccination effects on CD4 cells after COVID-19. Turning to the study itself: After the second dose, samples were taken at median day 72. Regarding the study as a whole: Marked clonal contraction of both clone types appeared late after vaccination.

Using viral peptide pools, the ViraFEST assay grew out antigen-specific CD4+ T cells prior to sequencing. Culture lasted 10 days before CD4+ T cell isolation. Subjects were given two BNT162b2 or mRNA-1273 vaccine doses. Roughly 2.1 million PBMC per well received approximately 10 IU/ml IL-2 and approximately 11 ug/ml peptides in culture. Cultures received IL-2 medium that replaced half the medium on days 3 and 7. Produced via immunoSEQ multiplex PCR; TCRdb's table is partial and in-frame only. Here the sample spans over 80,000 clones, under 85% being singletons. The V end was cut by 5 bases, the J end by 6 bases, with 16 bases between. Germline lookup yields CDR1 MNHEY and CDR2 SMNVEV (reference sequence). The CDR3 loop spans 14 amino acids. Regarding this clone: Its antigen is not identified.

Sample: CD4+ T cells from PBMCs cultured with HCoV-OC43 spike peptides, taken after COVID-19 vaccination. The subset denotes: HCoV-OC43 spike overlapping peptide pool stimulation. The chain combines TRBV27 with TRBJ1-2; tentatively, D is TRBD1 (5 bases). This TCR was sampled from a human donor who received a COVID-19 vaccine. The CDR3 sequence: CASSGGDRRDGYTF. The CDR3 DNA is TGTGCCAGCAGTGGGGGGGATCGGCGAGATGGCTACACCTTC.